These 14 T cell receptor beta chains were all obtained from the same sample, sequenced in a study of CD4 T cells in relation to SARS-CoV-2 and coronaviruses. Data came from immunoSEQ multiplex PCR; TCRdb stores just in-frame clones and leaves some out. The table includes about 59,000 clones, approximately 90% detected once. The unexposed donors gave CD4+ T cells in about 2010-2019, prior to COVID-19. The sequenced sample was memory CD4+ T cells from PBMCs. The receptors originated from a human donor in good health.

V usage is TRBV5-1 and J usage is TRBJ1-1, with D unclear. The CDR3 sequence is 15 residues long. Germline CDR1 SGHRS, CDR2 YFSETQ. V lost 5 bases, J lost 1 base, and 15 bases lay in between. CDR3 nucleotide sequence: TGCGCCAGCAGGAATTGGGCAGGAACGAACACTGAAGCTTTCTTT. Translation: CASRNWAGTNTEAFF.

The rearrangement uses TRBV28 and TRBJ2-7, with D perhaps TRBD1 or TRBD2 (5 bases each). This CDR3 comprises 12 residues. V was shortened by 8 bases and J by 12 bases, with 20 bases between the two germline ends. Per germline, CDR1 MDHEN and CDR2 SYDVKM. Here the CDR3 DNA reads TGTGCCAGCGGCTCTGGGACGGGATTCGGGTACTTC. This gives the protein CASGSGTGFGYF.

The rearrangement joins TRBV6-2 or TRBV6-3 to TRBJ2-7, with TRBD1 matching over 8 bases. V gave up 5 bases and J gave up 2 bases; unmatched junction bases: 8. Germline loops: CDR1 MNHEY, CDR2 SVGEGT. The length of the CDR3 is 15 residues. The DNA of the CDR3 is TGTGCCAGCAGTCAGGACAGGGTCGCGCCCTACGAGCAGTACTTC. Translating gives CASSQDRVAPYEQYF.

The chain employs TRBV28 and TRBJ2-2; D is unresolved. CDR1 is MDHEN, CDR2 SYDVKM, per germline. The CDR3 covers 16 residues. V was cut by 3 bases and J by 1 base, with 12 bases left in between. The CDR3 coding sequence is TGTGCCAGCAGTTTTTCAGGCAGGTTGAACACCGGGGAGCTGTTTTTT. Translated, it gives CASSFSGRLNTGELFF.

The chain recombines TRBV7-9 with TRBJ2-3; 9 nucleotides match TRBD1. Germline CDR1 is SEHNR and CDR2 is FQNEAQ (reference sequence). The CDR3 consists of 16 residues. V lost 2 bases and J lost 0; bases outside the gene matches: 3. As DNA, the CDR3 is TGTGCCAGCAGCTTAACAGGGGGCCGTAGCACAGATACGCAGTATTTT. Amino acids: CASSLTGGRSTDTQYF.

This clone has just one count. V and J are TRBV28 and TRBJ1-5; D is unresolved. Germline lookup yields CDR1 MDHEN and CDR2 SYDVKM. This CDR3 has 16 amino acids. V lost 5 bases to trimming and J lost 0 bases, with 14 bases between them. CDR3 protein: CASSGLRGYSNQPQHF. CDR3 bases: TGTGCCAGCAGTGGCCTCCGGGGTTATAGCAATCAGCCCCAGCATTTT.

This clone has just a few counts. V gene TRBV5-1 combines with J gene TRBJ1-3; D perhaps matches TRBD1 (6 bases). The germline V and J ends were trimmed by 5 bases and 0 bases, with 12 bases remaining between them. CDR1 is SGHRS and CDR2 is YFSETQ in the germline V gene. There are 15 residues in the CDR3. CDR3 residues: CASSDGQSSGNTIYF. The CDR3 DNA sequence: TGCGCCAGCAGTGACGGACAGAGCTCTGGAAACACCATATATTTT.

V and J are TRBV4-1 and TRBJ1-5; D is uncertain. The germline V gene encodes CDR1 MGHRA and CDR2 YSYEKL. CDR3 size: 15 residues. The ends were cut back, 3 bases at V and 0 bases at J, with 9 bases in the middle. CDR3 coding DNA: TGCGCCAGCAGCCACAACAGCCTTAGCAATCAGCCCCAGCATTTT. This sequence encodes CASSHNSLSNQPQHF.

This sequence joins TRBV1 and TRBJ2-7. TRBV1 is given as a pseudogene. The CDR3 covers 18 residues. CDR3 sequence reads: CTSGRRFYEQYFHDEQYF. The CDR3 coding sequence is TGCACCAGCGGCAGACGGTTCTACGAGCAGTACTTTCATGACGAGCAGTACTTC.

The chain joins TRBV7-9 to TRBJ1-2; TRBD1 aligns across 8 bases. The CDR3 is 15 residues long. The germline V gene has CDR1 SEHNR and CDR2 FQNEAQ (reference sequence). After removal of 5 bases from V and 5 bases from J, the junction contained 10 bases not matched to a gene. The CDR3 nucleotides are TGTGCCAGCAGCCGCACGCAGACAGGGGATTATGGCTACACCTTC. Protein: CASSRTQTGDYGYTF.

This rearrangement joins TRBV6-5 to TRBJ1-1; the D gene is possibly TRBD1 (5 bases). Deletions cut 7 bases from V and 1 base from J, with 13 bases between. The CDR3 totals 14 residues. The germline V gene has CDR1 MNHEY and CDR2 SVGAGI. The CDR3 region is CASILDGQNTEAFF. The CDR3 DNA follows: TGTGCCAGCATCTTAGACGGACAGAACACTGAAGCTTTCTTT.

The chain is built from TRBV28 and TRBJ2-1, with D possibly matching TRBD2 (5 bases). With 9 bases removed from V and 5 bases from J, the gap between germline ends came to 8 bases. The length of the CDR3 is 11 residues. Looked up from germline, CDR1 is MDHEN and CDR2 is SYDVKM. The CDR3 is CASGLDNEQFF. CDR3 bases: TGTGCCAGTGGACTCGACAATGAGCAGTTCTTC.

The chain links TRBV2 to TRBJ1-4; weak D call: TRBD1 (6 bases). The CDR3 spans 15 residues. In germline, CDR1 is SNHLY, CDR2 FYNNEI. Trimming took off 6 bases at V and 3 bases at J, with 14 bases between the two ends. This CDR3 is CASRKRDKSNEKLFF. The CDR3 DNA sequence: TGTGCCAGCAGGAAACGGGACAAATCTAATGAAAAACTGTTTTTT.

The V gene is TRBV7-9, the J gene TRBJ2-2, with 7 bases lining up with TRBD2. CDR3 length: 13 amino acids. Germline V gene data show CDR1 as SEHNR and CDR2 as FQNEAQ (reference sequence). V shed 4 bases and J 7 bases; nucleotides not matched to a gene: 3. CDR3 residues: CASSWGGDGELFF. The CDR3 region has the DNA TGTGCCAGCAGCTGGGGGGGTGACGGGGAGCTGTTTTTT.